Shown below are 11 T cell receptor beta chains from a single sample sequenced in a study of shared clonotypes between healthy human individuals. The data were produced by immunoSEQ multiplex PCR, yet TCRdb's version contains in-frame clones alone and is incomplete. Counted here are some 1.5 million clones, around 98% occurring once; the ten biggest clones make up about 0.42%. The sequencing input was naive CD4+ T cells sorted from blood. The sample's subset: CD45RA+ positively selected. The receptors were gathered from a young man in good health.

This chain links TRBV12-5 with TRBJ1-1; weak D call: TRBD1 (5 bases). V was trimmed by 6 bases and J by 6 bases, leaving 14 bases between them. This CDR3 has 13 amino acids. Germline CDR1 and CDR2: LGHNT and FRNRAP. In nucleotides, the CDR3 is TGTGCTAGTGGCTGGACCCAGGGTGCTGAAGCTTTCTTT. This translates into CASGWTQGAEAFF.

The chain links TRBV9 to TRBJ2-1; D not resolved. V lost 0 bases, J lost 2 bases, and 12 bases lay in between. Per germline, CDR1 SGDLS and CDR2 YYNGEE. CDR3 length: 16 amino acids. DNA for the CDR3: TGTGCCAGCAGCGTAGAGGGAAGACCCCCCTACAATGAGCAGTTCTTC. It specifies CASSVEGRPPYNEQFF.

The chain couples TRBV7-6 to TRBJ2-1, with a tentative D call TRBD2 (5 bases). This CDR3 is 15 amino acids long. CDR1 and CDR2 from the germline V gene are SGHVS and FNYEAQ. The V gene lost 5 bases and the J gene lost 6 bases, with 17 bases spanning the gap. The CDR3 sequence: CASSILPLAGNEQFF. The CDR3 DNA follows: TGTGCCAGCAGCATCCTACCGCTAGCCGGCAATGAGCAGTTCTTC. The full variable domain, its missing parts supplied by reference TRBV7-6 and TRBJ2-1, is GAGVSQSPRYKVTKRGQDVALRCDPISGHVSLYWYRQALGQGPEFLTYFNYEAQQDKSGLPNDRFSAERPEGSISTLTIQRTEQRDSAMYRCASSILPLAGNEQFFGPGTRLTVL.

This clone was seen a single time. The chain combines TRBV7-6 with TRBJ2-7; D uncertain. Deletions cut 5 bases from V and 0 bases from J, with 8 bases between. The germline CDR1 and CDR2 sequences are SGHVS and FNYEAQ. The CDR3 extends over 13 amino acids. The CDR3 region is CASSAFSSYEQYF. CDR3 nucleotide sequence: TGTGCCAGCAGCGCCTTTAGCTCCTACGAGCAGTACTTC.

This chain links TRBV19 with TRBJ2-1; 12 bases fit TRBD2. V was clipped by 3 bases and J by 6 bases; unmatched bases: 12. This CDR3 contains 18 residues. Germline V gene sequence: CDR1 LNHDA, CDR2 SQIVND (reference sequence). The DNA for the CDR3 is TGTGCCAGTAGTATTTCCCATCAGACTAGCGGGAGCCCCAATGAGCAGTTCTTC. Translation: CASSISHQTSGSPNEQFF. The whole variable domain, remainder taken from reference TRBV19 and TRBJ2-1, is DGGITQSPKYLFRKEGQNVTLSCEQNLNHDAMYWYRQDPGQGLRLIYYSQIVNDFQKGDIAEGYSVSREKKESFPLTVTSAQKNPTAFYLCASSISHQTSGSPNEQFFGPGTRLTVL.

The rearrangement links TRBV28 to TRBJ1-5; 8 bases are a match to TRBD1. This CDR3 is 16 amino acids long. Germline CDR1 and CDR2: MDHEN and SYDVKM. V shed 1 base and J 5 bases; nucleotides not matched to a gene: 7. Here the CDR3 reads CASSLLVAGGYQPQHF. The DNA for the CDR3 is TGTGCCAGCAGTTTATTAGTCGCAGGGGGCTATCAGCCCCAGCATTTT.

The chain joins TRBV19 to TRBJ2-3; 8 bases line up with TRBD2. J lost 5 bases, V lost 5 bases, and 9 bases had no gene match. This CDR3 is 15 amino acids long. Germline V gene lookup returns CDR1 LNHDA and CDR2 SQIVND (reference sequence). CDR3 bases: TGTGCCAGTAGTCCTTTAGCGGGAATTGGAGATACGCAGTATTTT. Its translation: CASSPLAGIGDTQYF.

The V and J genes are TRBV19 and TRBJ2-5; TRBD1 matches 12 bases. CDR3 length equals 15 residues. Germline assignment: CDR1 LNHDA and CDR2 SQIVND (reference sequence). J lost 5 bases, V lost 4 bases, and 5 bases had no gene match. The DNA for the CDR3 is TGTGCCAGTAGTACCGGGACAGGGGGCCGGGAGACCCAGTACTTC. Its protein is CASSTGTGGRETQYF.

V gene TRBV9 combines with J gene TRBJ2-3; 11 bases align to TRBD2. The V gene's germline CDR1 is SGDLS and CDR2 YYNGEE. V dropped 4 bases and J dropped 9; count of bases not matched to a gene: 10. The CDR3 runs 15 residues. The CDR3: CASSPPVTSGRTQYF. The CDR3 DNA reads TGTGCCAGCAGCCCCCCCGTCACTAGCGGGAGAACGCAGTATTTT.

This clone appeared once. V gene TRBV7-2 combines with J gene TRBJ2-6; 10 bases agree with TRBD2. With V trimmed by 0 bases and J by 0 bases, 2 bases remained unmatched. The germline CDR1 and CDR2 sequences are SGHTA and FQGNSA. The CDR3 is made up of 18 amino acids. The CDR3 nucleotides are TGTGCCAGCAGCTTAGCGGGACTAGCGCCCTCTGGGGCCAACGTCCTGACTTTC. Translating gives CASSLAGLAPSGANVLTF.

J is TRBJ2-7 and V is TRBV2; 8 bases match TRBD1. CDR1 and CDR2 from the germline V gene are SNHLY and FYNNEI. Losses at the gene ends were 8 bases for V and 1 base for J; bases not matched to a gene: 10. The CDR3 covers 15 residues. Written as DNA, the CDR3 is TGTGCCAGCCATAAGGACAGGGTCCAATCCTACGAGCAGTACTTC. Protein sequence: CASHKDRVQSYEQYF.